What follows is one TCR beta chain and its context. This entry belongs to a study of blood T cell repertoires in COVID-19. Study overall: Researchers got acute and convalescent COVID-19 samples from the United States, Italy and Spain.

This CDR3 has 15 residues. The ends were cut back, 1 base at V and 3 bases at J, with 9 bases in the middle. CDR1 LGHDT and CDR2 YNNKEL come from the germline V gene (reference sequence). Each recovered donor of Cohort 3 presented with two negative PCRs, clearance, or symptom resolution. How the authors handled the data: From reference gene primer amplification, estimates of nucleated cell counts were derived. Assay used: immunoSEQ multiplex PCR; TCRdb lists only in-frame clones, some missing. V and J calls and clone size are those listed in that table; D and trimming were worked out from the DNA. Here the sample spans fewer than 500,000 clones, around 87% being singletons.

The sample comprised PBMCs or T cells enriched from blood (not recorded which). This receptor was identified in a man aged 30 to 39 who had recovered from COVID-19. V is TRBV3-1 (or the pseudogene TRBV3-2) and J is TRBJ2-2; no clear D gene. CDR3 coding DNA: TGTGCCAGCAGCCAAGTACTCGAGGACACCGGGGAGCTGTTTTTT. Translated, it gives CASSQVLEDTGELFF.